Listed below are T cell receptor beta chains from one sample, sequenced in a study of vaccination and CD4 T cells after COVID-19. Their specific antigens are unknown. From the PCR reads, TCRdb called clonotypes with MiXCR, one entry per CDR3 protein. The data contain 17,000 or so distinct CDR3 sequences, roughly 23% of them singletons. The sample taken for sequencing was cultured CD4+ T cells from blood. The source of these receptors is a human donor with COVID-19. CDR3s include the opening cysteine and the closing phenylalanine or tryptophan. The D gene is left open where the match is weak. Rows give clone size only sometimes, using once, few, many, or a class for an expanded clone.

j_call clone_size d_call v_call cdr3_aa cdr3_nt
TRBJ1-1 medium-sized . TRBV27 CASSLSPQGNTEAFF TGTGCCAGCAGTTTGTCCCCCCAGGGAAACACTGAAGCTTTCTTT
TRBJ2-2 . . TRBV7-8 CASSYWNTGGLFF TGTGCCAGCAGCTATTGGAACACCGGGGGGCTGTTTTTT
TRBJ2-5 few . TRBV7-9 CASSQSGGTQYF TGTGCCAGCAGCCAAAGTGGGGGGACCCAGTACTTC
TRBJ2-5 few . TRBV20-1 CSARTAPETQYF TGCAGTGCTAGAACTGCTCCAGAGACCCAGTACTTC
TRBJ1-1 . . TRBV14 CASSLRTGRNTEAFF TGTGCCAGCAGCCTACGTACAGGGAGGAACACTGAAGCTTTCTTT
TRBJ1-1 . . TRBV3-1 CASSQEGARRNTEAFF TGTGCCAGCAGCCAAGAGGGGGCCAGACGAAACACTGAAGCTTTCTTT
TRBJ1-5 . . TRBV5-1 CASSPDSLQPQHF TGCGCCAGCAGCCCGGACAGTTTGCAGCCCCAGCATTTT
TRBJ2-5 few . TRBV19 CASTERGGQQETQYF TGTGCCAGTACCGAGAGAGGGGGACAACAAGAGACCCAGTACTTC
TRBJ1-6 once . TRBV19 CASVGRSNSPLHF TGTGCCAGTGTGGGACGGAGTAATTCACCCCTCCACTTT
TRBJ2-5 few . TRBV2 CASSVGGQTQYF TGTGCCAGCAGTGTAGGGGGGCAGACCCAGTACTTC
TRBJ1-6 . . TRBV7-2 CASSSTVYNSPLHF TGTGCCAGCAGCTCGACAGTGTACAATTCACCCCTCCACTTT
TRBJ2-7 . . TRBV20-1 CSARDPDGSYEQYF TGCAGTGCTAGAGATCCGGACGGCTCCTACGAGCAGTACTTC
TRBJ1-4 . . TRBV12-3/TRBV12-4 CASSLAFTANEKLFF TGTGCCAGCAGTTTAGCGTTCACAGCTAATGAAAAACTGTTTTTT
TRBJ2-4 few . TRBV4-2 CASSQPLGTAKNIQYF TGTGCCAGCAGCCAACCCCTGGGGACGGCCAAAAACATTCAGTACTTC
TRBJ1-1 . TRBD1 TRBV12-3/TRBV12-4 CASSYRTGVNTEAFF TGTGCCAGCAGTTACCGAACAGGGGTGAACACTGAAGCTTTCTTT
TRBJ1-2 . . TRBV7-2 CASSFGTNYGYTF TGTGCCAGCAGCTTTGGGACTAACTATGGCTACACCTTC
TRBJ1-2 . . TRBV11-2 CASSLGGAGINYGYTF TGTGCCAGCAGCTTGGGGGGGGCAGGGATAAACTATGGCTACACCTTC
TRBJ1-2 . . TRBV7-2 CASSLAGANYGYTF TGTGCCAGCAGCTTAGCGGGGGCTAACTATGGCTACACCTTC
TRBJ1-5 . . TRBV5-1 CASRPGGNSNQPQHF TGCGCCAGCAGGCCGGGGGGTAATAGCAATCAGCCCCAGCATTTT
TRBJ2-1 few TRBD2 TRBV6-2/TRBV6-3 CASSGGGNGSPYEQFF TGTGCCAGCAGTGGGGGGGGTAATGGGTCTCCCTATGAGCAGTTCTTC
TRBJ2-5 few . TRBV20-1 CSARVPGVPSETQYF TGCAGTGCTAGAGTCCCCGGGGTTCCCTCAGAGACCCAGTACTTC
TRBJ2-5 few . TRBV5-1 CASYSEGAQETQYF TGCGCCAGCTACTCTGAGGGCGCGCAAGAGACCCAGTACTTC
TRBJ2-5 few . TRBV20-1 CSAPSGETQYF TGCAGTGCCCCCTCCGGAGAGACCCAGTACTTC
TRBJ1-6 . . TRBV5-1 CASKLRQDESSPLHF TGCGCCAGCAAATTACGGCAGGATGAAAGTTCACCCCTCCACTTT
TRBJ1-2 medium-sized TRBD1 TRBV20-1 CSAATGGDYGYTF TGCAGTGCCGCGACAGGGGGCGACTATGGCTACACCTTC
TRBJ2-1 . . TRBV6-1 CASRLYYNEQFF TGTGCCAGCAGGCTCTACTACAATGAGCAGTTCTTC
TRBJ1-2 . . TRBV4-1 CASSQQGFYGYTF TGCGCCAGCAGCCAACAGGGTTTCTATGGCTACACCTTC
TRBJ2-1 . . TRBV6-5 CASSYPGTGGNEQFF TGTGCCAGCAGTTACCCTGGGACCGGGGGTAATGAGCAGTTCTTC
TRBJ1-4 . . TRBV11-3 CASVWGNEKLFF TGTGCCTCGGTCTGGGGGAATGAAAAACTGTTTTTT
TRBJ1-1 few . TRBV19 CASSIPGNTEAFF TGTGCCAGTAGTATTCCCGGGAACACTGAAGCTTTCTTT
TRBJ2-7 . TRBD1 TRBV5-1 CASRTQGASYEQYF TGCGCCAGCAGAACACAGGGGGCATCCTACGAGCAGTACTTC
TRBJ2-7 few TRBD2 TRBV14 CASSLTSYYEQYF TGTGCCAGCAGCCTGACTAGCTACTACGAGCAGTACTTC
TRBJ1-1 . . TRBV21-1 CASSRMSEAFF TGTGCCAGCAGCAGAATGTCTGAAGCTTTCTTT
TRBJ1-2 few . TRBV12-3/TRBV12-4 CASSFSAINYGYTF TGTGCCAGCAGTTTCTCAGCTATTAACTATGGCTACACCTTC
TRBJ1-3 few . TRBV19 CASTPSGPGNTIYF TGTGCCAGTACCCCATCCGGTCCGGGAAACACCATATATTTT
TRBJ1-2 . TRBD1 TRBV19 CASSIWDSEGYTF TGTGCCAGTAGTATTTGGGACAGCGAGGGCTACACCTTC
TRBJ2-3 medium-sized . TRBV6-2/TRBV6-3 CATRPGSTDTQYF TGTGCCACCCGGCCGGGGAGCACAGATACGCAGTATTTT
TRBJ2-5 . . TRBV11-3 CASSLGGQVGKETQYF TGTGCCAGCAGCTTAGGTGGGCAGGTCGGAAAAGAGACCCAGTACTTC
TRBJ1-6 few . TRBV27 CASSLTTPPPLHF TGTGCCAGCAGTTTGACCACCCCCCCACCCCTCCACTTT
TRBJ1-2 . . TRBV7-3 CASSLSSDCCGYTF TGTGCCAGCAGCTTATCCTCGGACTGCTGTGGCTACACCTTC
TRBJ2-3 . . TRBV27 CASSLRARDTQYF TGTGCCAGCAGTTTGCGGGCGAGAGATACGCAGTATTTT
TRBJ2-1 few . TRBV30 CAWGLRGSEQFF TGTGCCTGGGGCCTCAGGGGAAGTGAGCAGTTCTTC
TRBJ1-2 . TRBD1 TRBV19 CASSIKGKQGTHGYTF TGTGCCAGTAGTATCAAGGGTAAACAGGGGACTCATGGCTACACCTTC
TRBJ2-7 . TRBD2 TRBV6-5 CASSYNPGTKRREQYF TGTGCCAGCAGTTACAACCCCGGGACTAAAAGGCGCGAGCAGTACTTC
TRBJ1-2 . . TRBV11-2 CASSQSLTF TGTGCCAGCAGCCAGTCGCTCACCTTC
TRBJ2-1 few TRBD2 TRBV11-3 CASSFGGGNNEQFF TGTGCCAGCAGCTTTGGGGGGGGGAACAATGAGCAGTTCTTC
TRBJ2-2 medium-sized . TRBV24-1 CATSDGGTGELFF TGTGCCACCAGTGATGGGGGCACCGGGGAGCTGTTTTTT
TRBJ2-7 few . TRBV27 CASSQAAGATYEQYF TGTGCCAGCAGTCAAGCAGCAGGGGCCACCTACGAGCAGTACTTC
TRBJ2-1 . TRBD1 TRBV5-1 CASSFNRGNEQFF TGCGCCAGCAGCTTCAACAGGGGCAATGAGCAGTTCTTC
TRBJ2-7 few TRBD1 TRBV7-9 CASSDWTGFYEQYF TGTGCCAGCAGCGATTGGACAGGGTTCTACGAGCAGTACTTC
TRBJ2-7 . . TRBV7-2 CASSPHRYEQYF TGTGCCAGCAGCCCACACCGCTACGAGCAGTACTTC
TRBJ2-7 . TRBD1 TRBV12-3/TRBV12-4 CASPGTGSSYEQYF TGTGCCAGCCCCGGGACAGGCAGCTCCTACGAGCAGTACTTC
TRBJ1-2 few . TRBV5-1 CASSLVPGNYGYTF TGCGCCAGCAGCTTGGTTCCAGGGAACTATGGCTACACCTTC
TRBJ2-2 . . TRBV20-1 CSARGQGSRNTGELFF TGCAGTGCTAGAGGGCAGGGATCCCGGAACACCGGGGAGCTGTTTTTT